These T cell receptor beta chains were read from a single sample in a study of T cells in Graves' hyperthyroidism and ophthalmopathy. One entry per CDR3 protein results from TCRdb running MiXCR on the multiplex PCR reads. The table shows hundreds of thousands of distinct CDR3 sequences, with roughly 45% occurring only once. Sequencing was done on a sample of peripheral blood or thyroid tissue (not recorded which). Receptors were obtained from an adult man with Graves' disease, either hyperthyroidism or ophthalmopathy (not recorded which). CDR3s include the opening cysteine and the closing phenylalanine or tryptophan. The order of the fields is V gene, D gene, J gene, clone size, CDR3 protein, CDR3 DNA. A D gene is named only where the DNA matches it firmly. A row's size may be missing; if present it is once, few, many or a size class.

TRBV20-1	TRBD1	TRBJ2-7	few	CSARVPGGLDEQYF	TGCAGTGCTAGAGTTCCAGGGGGTCTAGACGAGCAGTACTTC
TRBV24-1	-	TRBJ1-1	once	CATSGGGSTEAFF	TGTGCCACCAGTGGCGGGGGGAGCACTGAAGCTTTCTTT
TRBV6-4	-	TRBJ1-3	few	CASRQGSSGNTIYF	TGTGCCAGCAGGCAGGGATCCTCTGGAAACACCATATATTTT
TRBV6-5	-	TRBJ2-7	-	CAISYRQDYEQYF	TGTGCCATCAGTTACCGTCAGGACTACGAGCAGTACTTC
TRBV7-9	-	TRBJ1-1	-	CASSHTGPMNTEAFF	TGTGCCAGCAGCCATACAGGGCCTATGAACACTGAAGCTTTCTTT
TRBV7-8	-	TRBJ1-1	-	CASSLGYAFF	TGTGCCAGCAGCTTAGGGTACGCTTTCTTT
TRBV6-1	TRBD1	TRBJ1-2	few	CASSLTGTANYGYTF	TGTGCCAGCAGCCTAACCGGGACAGCTAACTATGGCTACACCTTC
TRBV20-1	TRBD1	TRBJ2-2	few	CSATDRGRDGELFF	TGCAGTGCAACTGACAGGGGGCGGGACGGGGAGCTGTTTTTT
TRBV10-2	-	TRBJ1-2	many	CASSEMLQIDYGYTF	TGCGCCAGCAGTGAAATGTTACAGATTGACTATGGCTACACCTTC
TRBV28	-	TRBJ2-3	once	CASSWGSGTDTQYF	TGTGCCAGCAGTTGGGGTTCGGGCACAGATACGCAGTATTTT
TRBV7-8	-	TRBJ2-7	once	CASSRSGQTSYEQYF	TGTGCCAGCAGCCGCTCGGGACAAACTTCCTACGAGCAGTACTTC
TRBV12-3/TRBV12-4	-	TRBJ1-1	few	CATGRGEAFF	TGTGCGACGGGCAGAGGTGAAGCTTTCTTT
TRBV24-1	-	TRBJ1-1	many	CATSDPGQPEAFF	TGTGCCACCAGTGATCCCGGACAGCCCGAAGCTTTCTTT
TRBV9	-	TRBJ1-3	few	CASRDSMDNTIYF	TGTGCCAGCAGAGACAGCATGGACAACACCATATATTTT
TRBV11-3	-	TRBJ1-1	few	CASSLDGADTEAFF	TGTGCCAGCAGCTTAGATGGGGCGGACACTGAAGCTTTCTTT
TRBV20-1	-	TRBJ1-1	-	CSAIQPSRTEAFF	TGCAGTGCCATCCAACCTAGTCGCACTGAAGCTTTCTTT
TRBV20-1	-	TRBJ2-5	-	CSARDSVKETQYF	TGCAGTGCTAGAGATTCGGTGAAAGAGACCCAGTACTTC
TRBV2	-	TRBJ2-2	few	CASVQSSAGELFF	TGTGCCAGCGTCCAATCTAGCGCCGGGGAGCTGTTTTTT
TRBV7-9	TRBD2	TRBJ2-5	-	CASSFLMARTSGIETQYF	TGTGCCAGCAGCTTCTTAATGGCCCGGACTAGCGGGATAGAGACCCAGTACTTC
TRBV2	-	TRBJ2-7	-	CASSFNGPSGEQYF	TGTGCCAGCAGTTTTAACGGCCCCAGTGGAGAGCAGTACTTC
TRBV25-1	-	TRBJ2-5	-	CASLARETQYF	TGTGCCAGCTTGGCTCGGGAGACCCAGTACTTC
TRBV29-1	-	TRBJ1-5	-	CSGRQHNYQPQHF	TGCAGCGGAAGACAGCACAACTATCAGCCCCAGCATTTT
TRBV10-3	TRBD1	TRBJ1-3	many	CAISESTPGTGSSGNTIYF	TGTGCCATCAGTGAGTCGACTCCGGGGACAGGGAGCTCTGGAAACACCATATATTTT
TRBV29-1	-	TRBJ2-1	-	CSVDGIGDEQFF	TGCAGCGTTGACGGTATAGGCGATGAGCAGTTCTTC
TRBV10-3	-	TRBJ2-5	many	CAISTSGTQETQYF	TGTGCCATCAGCACTTCAGGGACCCAAGAGACCCAGTACTTC
TRBV5-4	TRBD1	TRBJ1-4	many	CASSPGQGWLDEKLFF	TGTGCCAGCAGCCCGGGACAGGGTTGGCTTGATGAAAAACTGTTTTTT
TRBV4-1	TRBD2	TRBJ2-2	few	CASSPLLAANTGELFF	TGCGCCAGCAGCCCGCTACTAGCGGCCAACACCGGGGAGCTGTTTTTT
TRBV24-1	-	TRBJ1-2	many	CATSAGYGYTF	TGTGCCACCAGTGCCGGCTATGGCTACACCTTC
TRBV7-2	-	TRBJ2-7	many	CASSLATKGREQYF	TGTGCCAGCAGCTTAGCGACGAAGGGGAGAGAGCAGTACTTC
TRBV4-2	-	TRBJ2-7	-	CASSARTGRDYEQYF	TGTGCCAGCAGCGCCAGGACAGGGAGGGACTACGAGCAGTACTTC
TRBV11-1	-	TRBJ1-4	-	CASSLGGPDEKLFF	TGTGCCAGCAGCTTGGGGGGGCCGGATGAAAAACTGTTTTTT
TRBV2	-	TRBJ2-2	-	CASNRTGELFF	TGTGCCAGCAACCGTACAGGGGAGCTGTTTTTT
TRBV20-1	TRBD1	TRBJ2-5	-	CSARGDRGVWETQYF	TGCAGTGCTAGGGGGGACAGGGGTGTGTGGGAGACCCAGTACTTC
TRBV5-4	TRBD1	TRBJ2-5	-	CASRGQIQETQYF	TGTGCCAGCCGGGGACAGATTCAAGAGACCCAGTACTTC
TRBV6-5	-	TRBJ1-2	-	CASSEGWVGYTF	TGTGCCAGCAGCGAGGGATGGGTTGGCTACACCTTC
TRBV29-1	-	TRBJ1-5	-	CSARVQGSGNQPQHF	TGCAGCGCCCGAGTACAGGGATCTGGCAATCAGCCCCAGCATTTT
TRBV19	TRBD1	TRBJ1-5	many	CASTGTGGSNQPQHF	TGTGCCAGTACCGGGACAGGTGGGAGCAATCAGCCCCAGCATTTT
TRBV11-1	-	TRBJ2-2	-	CASSRAGAATGELFF	TGTGCCAGCAGCCGAGCTGGGGCGGCTACCGGGGAGCTGTTTTTT
TRBV2	-	TRBJ1-2	once	CASSYGTPPFYGYTF	TGTGCCAGCAGTTATGGGACTCCGCCTTTCTATGGCTACACCTTC
TRBV7-2	-	TRBJ2-5	once	CASSNRGLSQEAQYF	TGTGCCAGCAGCAACCGGGGGCTTTCCCAAGAGGCCCAGTACTTC
TRBV7-9	TRBD1	TRBJ2-7	many	CASSSGQHSYEQYF	TGTGCCAGCAGCTCGGGACAGCACTCCTACGAGCAGTACTTC
TRBV6-5	-	TRBJ2-5	many	CASSYRGQETQYF	TGTGCCAGCAGTTACCGGGGACAAGAGACCCAGTACTTC
TRBV7-9	-	TRBJ1-2	few	CASSLWTVVNYGYTF	TGTGCCAGCAGCTTATGGACGGTTGTGAACTATGGCTACACCTTC
TRBV25-1	TRBD1	TRBJ1-2	-	CASSELGTGVGYTF	TGTGCCAGCAGTGAACTTGGGACAGGGGTCGGCTACACCTTC
TRBV29-1	-	TRBJ1-1	many	CSVNRDSNFNTEAFF	TGCAGCGTTAACAGGGACTCAAACTTTAACACTGAAGCTTTCTTT
TRBV11-1	TRBD1	TRBJ2-7	-	CASSFRDRGLYEQYF	TGTGCCAGCAGCTTCCGGGACAGGGGGCTGTACGAGCAGTACTTC
TRBV7-9	-	TRBJ2-5	many	CASSLVRQQETQYF	TGTGCCAGCAGCTTGGTACGTCAGCAAGAGACCCAGTACTTC
TRBV15	TRBD1	TRBJ1-1	many	CATSRRTGSNTEAFF	TGTGCCACCAGCAGAAGGACAGGGTCGAACACTGAAGCTTTCTTT
TRBV27	TRBD1	TRBJ1-2	few	CASSRKDRIYGYTF	TGTGCCAGCAGCCGAAAGGACAGGATCTATGGCTACACCTTC
TRBV7-9	TRBD2	TRBJ2-5	-	CASSLEGGRDGGETQYF	TGTGCCAGCAGCTTGGAGGGCGGGAGAGACGGGGGAGAGACCCAGTACTTC
TRBV9	TRBD2	TRBJ2-2	-	CASSVVGSGMNTGELFF	TGTGCCAGCAGCGTAGTGGGTAGCGGGATGAACACCGGGGAGCTGTTTTTT
TRBV7-3	TRBD2	TRBJ2-7	-	CASSLGASGRSSYEQYF	TGTGCCAGCAGCTTAGGGGCTAGCGGGAGATCCTCCTACGAGCAGTACTTC
TRBV7-7	-	TRBJ2-5	-	CASSFGMQETQYF	TGTGCTAGCAGCTTCGGGATGCAAGAGACCCAGTACTTC
TRBV24-1	TRBD1	TRBJ1-1	many	CATRGQGSGTEAFF	TGTGCCACCAGGGGACAGGGCTCCGGCACTGAAGCTTTCTTT
TRBV9	TRBD2	TRBJ2-2	few	CASSVGLAEPNTGELFF	TGTGCCAGCAGCGTAGGACTAGCGGAGCCGAACACCGGGGAGCTGTTTTTT
TRBV20-1	TRBD1	TRBJ1-1	-	CSARVGTGTLNTEAFF	TGCAGTGCTAGAGTCGGGACAGGTACCTTGAACACTGAAGCTTTCTTT
TRBV20-1	-	TRBJ2-6	-	CSAKVLTF	TGCAGTGCTAAAGTCCTGACTTTC
TRBV10-3	-	TRBJ2-2	few	CAISWETSTGELFF	TGTGCCATCAGTTGGGAGACTAGCACCGGGGAGCTGTTTTTT
TRBV7-2	TRBD1	TRBJ1-6	many	CASSLTSGQGTSPLHF	TGTGCCAGCAGCTTAACGTCCGGACAGGGGACTTCACCCCTCCACTTT
TRBV2	TRBD1	TRBJ2-7	-	CASSVRGDRAHEQYF	TGTGCCAGCAGTGTAAGAGGGGACAGGGCCCACGAGCAGTACTTC